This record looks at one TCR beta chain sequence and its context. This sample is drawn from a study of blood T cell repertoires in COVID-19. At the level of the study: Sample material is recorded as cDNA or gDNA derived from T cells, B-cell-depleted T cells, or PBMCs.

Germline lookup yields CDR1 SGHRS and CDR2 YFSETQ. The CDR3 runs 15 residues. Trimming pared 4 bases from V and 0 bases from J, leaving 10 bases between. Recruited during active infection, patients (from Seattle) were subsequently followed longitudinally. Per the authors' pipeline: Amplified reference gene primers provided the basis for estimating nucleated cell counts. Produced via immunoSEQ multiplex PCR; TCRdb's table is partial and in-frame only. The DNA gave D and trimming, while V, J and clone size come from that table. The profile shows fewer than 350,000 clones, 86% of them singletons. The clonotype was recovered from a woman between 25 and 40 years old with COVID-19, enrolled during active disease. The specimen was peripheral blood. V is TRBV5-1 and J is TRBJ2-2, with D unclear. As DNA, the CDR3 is TGCGCCAGCAGCCCCATGGGCGCGAACACCGGGGAGCTGTTTTTT. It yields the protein CASSPMGANTGELFF.